The clone carrying this T cell receptor beta chain was found many times. Its antigen is unidentified. The data are from a study of CD8 T cells in ankylosing spondylitis. Points from the study as a whole: Reportedly, matched ankylosing spondylitis synovial fluid was significantly enriched for disease-linked clones. The study identified a TCR beta motif of several highly homologous variants that appeared characteristic of ankylosing spondylitis blood.

CDR1 and CDR2 from the germline V gene are MNHEY and SMNVEV (reference sequence). The CDR3 has 13 residues. V lost 6 bases, J lost 0 bases, and 8 bases lay in between. A quantitative 5'-RACE method, one with molecular barcodes, was used to make TCR beta libraries. TCRdb analysed the 5' RACE reads with MiXCR anew, one entry per CDR3 protein. This sample yields fewer than 80,000 distinct CDR3 sequences, of which approximately 5.3% are seen a single time; around 2% belongs to the top ten. This chain links TRBV27 with TRBJ1-2; D might be TRBD1 (5 bases). What was sequenced was blood, either unsorted or a sorted T cell fraction (not recorded which). The TCR originated in a male donor with ankylosing spondylitis or in good health (not recorded which). The CDR3 spells CASRKGTNYGYTF. The CDR3 DNA sequence: TGTGCCAGCAGGAAGGGGACTAACTATGGCTACACCTTC.